This T cell receptor (beta chain) stems from a study of a mutant IDH1 vaccine in newly diagnosed glioma. Time point reported: week 5, during vaccination. The investigators gave 300 ug of mutant IDH1 20-mer peptide in each vaccine dose, together with topical imiquimod. This clone was counted a few times. As yet, its antigen is unknown. CDR3 size: 14 residues. CDR1 is SEHNR and CDR2 is FQNEAQ in the germline V gene (reference sequence). V lost 4 bases and J lost 8, with 17 bases in between. Assay used: immunoSEQ multiplex PCR; TCRdb lists only in-frame clones, some missing. The sample carries fewer than 40,000 clones, roughly 54% recorded once.

Sequencing was performed on PBMCs, taken from a glioma patient whose treatment included an IDH1 peptide vaccine. The gene calls are TRBV7-9 and TRBJ1-2; the D gene is possibly TRBD1 (5 bases). The source is a woman under 30 with glioma. DNA of the CDR3: TGTGCCAGCAGCTCGGCCGGGGCCCGGGAAGGCTACACCTTC. Protein sequence: CASSSAGAREGYTF. The full variable domain, rest sourced from reference TRBV7-9 and TRBJ1-2, is DTGVSQNPRHKITKRGQNVTFRCDPISEHNRLYWYRQTLGQGPEFLTYFQNEAQLEKSRLLSDRFSAERPKGSFSTLEIQRTEQGDSAMYLCASSSAGAREGYTFGSGTRLTVV.